This TCR beta chain was sequenced during a study of CD8+ T cells in alopecia areata. The treatment was: oral pan-JAK inhibitor, 5-10 mg twice daily. Reverse transcription of extracted RNA yielded cDNA, which provided the sequencing template. Repertoires were generated with immunoSEQ multiplex PCR, while TCRdb's copy carries only in-frame clones and drops some. The table includes 270,000 or so clones, 58% detected once. The source was CD4+ T cells sorted from blood, collected at week 24, from a patient treated with tofacitinib. The receptor was derived from a human donor with alopecia areata.

This CDR3 reads CASSLDTKSSYEQYF. Here the CDR3 DNA reads TGTGCCAGCAGTTTGGACACTAAAAGCTCCTACGAGCAGTACTTC. The chain is built from TRBV28 and TRBJ2-7; perhaps TRBD1 as D (5 bases). The V end was cut by 3 bases, the J end by 0 bases, with 12 bases between. The CDR3 is 15 residues long. Germline loops: CDR1 MDHEN, CDR2 SYDVKM.